This passage covers 21 T cell receptor beta chains from one sample sequenced in a study of T cell responses to AZD1222 COVID-19 vaccine. Clones were read by immunoSEQ multiplex PCR, and TCRdb kept only the in-frame ones, dropping some. The sample lists around 150,000 clones, about 89% occurring once. The specimen was peripheral blood, collected 28 days after the second dose of the MenACWY control vaccine. Source of these receptors: an adult who received the MenACWY meningococcal vaccine as a control.

The chain links TRBV6-6 to TRBJ1-1; D gene ambiguous. Germline loops: CDR1 MNHNY, CDR2 SVGAGI (reference sequence). Trimming pared 7 bases from V and 0 bases from J, leaving 15 bases between. The CDR3 has 15 amino acids. The CDR3 coding sequence is TGTGCCAGCACCCAAGTGGGTCTGGTGAACACTGAAGCTTTCTTT. Translated: CASTQVGLVNTEAFF.

V usage is TRBV24-1 and J usage is TRBJ2-1; D possibly matches TRBD1 or TRBD2 (5 bases each). Between the trimmed V and J ends, which lost 2 bases and 2 bases, there was a span of 12 bases. CDR3 length: 16 residues. CDR1 KGHDR and CDR2 SFDVKD come from the germline V gene. The CDR3 region has the DNA TGTGCCACCAGTGATTCCCCCGGGACGGCCTACAATGAGCAGTTCTTC. Translation gives CATSDSPGTAYNEQFF.

V gene TRBV12-3 or TRBV12-4 combines with J gene TRBJ1-1, with D unclear. CDR3 length: 12 residues. Trimming stripped 5 bases from V and 2 bases from J, with 6 bases between. The CDR3 DNA reads as TGTGCCAGCAGTCCCGATAACACTGAAGCTTTCTTT. This encodes CASSPDNTEAFF.

The V call is TRBV6-6, the J call TRBJ2-1; 9 bases fit TRBD1. Germline CDR1 and CDR2: MNHNY and SVGAGI (reference sequence). CDR3 length: 14 amino acids. The J segment lost 4 bases and the V segment lost 7 bases, leaving 5 bases of the junction unmatched. CDR3 DNA: TGTGCCAGCACTCGGGACAGGGAATACAATGAGCAGTTCTTC. Encoded protein: CASTRDREYNEQFF.

The chain recombines TRBV6-2 or TRBV6-3 with TRBJ2-5; a possible D gene is TRBD2 (7 bases). CDR3 length: 15 residues. V gave up 2 bases and J gave up 5 bases, with 15 bases separating them. In germline, CDR1 is MNHEY, CDR2 SVGEGT. The CDR3 spells CASSYRGADVETQYF. Here the CDR3 DNA reads TGTGCCAGCAGTTACCGGGGGGCGGATGTGGAGACCCAGTACTTC.

The rearrangement links TRBV7-9 to TRBJ2-1; D is tentatively TRBD1 or TRBD2 (6 bases each). CDR3 length: 15 amino acids. V was clipped by 1 base and J by 5 bases, with 12 bases between them. Germline CDR1 SEHNR, CDR2 FQNEAQ (reference sequence). The CDR3 here is CASSLGGARHNEQFF. For the CDR3, the DNA is TGTGCCAGCAGCTTAGGGGGGGCACGACACAATGAGCAGTTCTTC.

J is TRBJ1-5 and V is TRBV7-9; a possible D gene is TRBD1 (5 bases). CDR1 and CDR2 (germline): SEHNR, FQNEAQ (reference sequence). The V end was cut by 4 bases, the J end by 0 bases, with 10 bases between. The CDR3 runs to 15 residues. The chain's CDR3 is CASSSGEISNQPQHF. The CDR3 nucleotides are TGTGCCAGCAGCTCGGGGGAGATTAGCAATCAGCCCCAGCATTTT.

The chain is built from TRBV7-9 and TRBJ2-3, with 7 positions matching TRBD2. The V gene's germline CDR1 is SEHNR and CDR2 FQNEAQ (reference sequence). V lost 6 bases and J lost 3; bases outside the gene matches: 9. This CDR3 is 15 amino acids long. The DNA for the CDR3 is TGTGCCAGCAGTATAGGAGGACTAGGGACAGATACGCAGTATTTT. Its protein product is CASSIGGLGTDTQYF.

The V call is TRBV6-2 or TRBV6-3, the J call TRBJ2-5, with D perhaps TRBD1 (5 bases). This CDR3 is 17 amino acids long. Germline CDR1 is MNHEY and CDR2 is SVGEGT. V was cut by 5 bases and J by 0 bases, with 19 bases left in between. The CDR3 nucleotides read TGTGCCAGCAGTGGCCCCCAGTTTGACAGTCACCAAGAGACCCAGTACTTC. It codes for CASSGPQFDSHQETQYF.

The chain carries TRBV11-1 and TRBJ2-7; tentative D call: TRBD1 (5 bases). The length of the CDR3 is 14 residues. CDR1 and CDR2 (germline): SGHAT, FQDESV (reference sequence). Trimming left V 6 bases short and J 1 base short, with 13 bases between. The chain's CDR3 is CASSFGKGSYEQYF. The CDR3 DNA is TGTGCCAGCAGTTTCGGCAAGGGGTCCTACGAGCAGTACTTC.

This clone is a singleton in its sample. The junction departs from germline at one end; a sequencing error may be responsible. The genes are TRBV28 and TRBJ2-2, with 9 positions matching TRBD2. The CDR3 loop spans 15 amino acids. Germline CDR1 reads MDHEN; CDR2 reads SYDVKM. CDR3 DNA: TGTGCCAGCAGTTTACTTGGCGGGGGGGCCGGCGAGCTGTTTTTT. The encoded protein is CASSLLGGGAGELFF.

This clone occurred a few times. V usage is TRBV7-2 and J usage is TRBJ2-1, with a weak D call TRBD2 (5 bases). CDR1 SGHTA and CDR2 FQGNSA come from the germline V gene. V dropped 1 base and J dropped 8 bases, with 12 bases sitting between them. The CDR3 is 14 amino acids. CDR3 coding DNA: TGTGCCAGCAGCTTAGAAGGCGGAGGCGATGAGCAGTTCTTC. Translated: CASSLEGGGDEQFF. Variable domain in full (rest from reference TRBV7-2 and TRBJ2-1): GAGVSQSPSNKVTEKGKDVELRCDPISGHTALYWYRQSLGQGLEFLIYFQGNSAPDKSGLPSDRFSAERTGGSVSTLTIQRTQQEDSAVYLCASSLEGGGDEQFFGPGTRLTVL.

J is TRBJ1-4 and V is TRBV18, with TRBD1 as a possible D gene (6 bases). Germline CDR1 and CDR2: KGHSH and LQKENI. The CDR3 consists of 15 residues. V was shortened by 3 bases and J by 4 bases, with 12 bases between the two germline ends. The DNA for the CDR3 is TGTGCCAGCTCACCGGGGGGGCCGTATAATGAAAAACTGTTTTTT. Protein: CASSPGGPYNEKLFF.

This clone was observed once. The chain uses TRBV5-4 and TRBJ2-1, with 9 bases matching TRBD2. The V and J ends lost 3 bases and 1 base, in that order; junction bases with no gene match: 5. Germline CDR1 SGHNT, CDR2 YYREEE (reference sequence). CDR3 length equals 16 residues. The CDR3 loop is CASSYTSGPSYNEQFF. The CDR3 nucleotides read TGTGCCAGCAGCTATACTAGCGGGCCGTCCTACAATGAGCAGTTCTTC.

The chain links TRBV6-5 to TRBJ1-1; perhaps TRBD1 as D (5 bases). The CDR3 is 15 residues long. CDR1 and CDR2 from the germline V gene are MNHEY and SVGAGI. V gave up 7 bases and J gave up 0 bases, with 15 bases separating them. The CDR3: CASKASRQLNTEAFF. CDR3 in DNA: TGTGCCAGCAAGGCCTCGCGACAGCTGAACACTGAAGCTTTCTTT.

The chain carries TRBV21-1 and TRBJ1-1; the table's D call, TRBD1, has no DNA check behind it. TRBV21-1 is designated a pseudogene. The CDR3 consists of 13 residues. In nucleotides, the CDR3 is TGTGCCACCCCGACAGGAGAGAACACTGAAGCTTTCTTT. Residues: CATPTGENTEAFF.

V is TRBV29-1 and J is TRBJ1-5; D gene uncertain. The CDR3 extends over 14 amino acids. Germline V gene sequence: CDR1 SQVTM, CDR2 ANQGSEA. V was pared by 4 bases and J by 0 bases, with 10 bases between. CDR3 residues: CSVVPGNSNQPQHF. For the CDR3, the DNA is TGCAGCGTTGTTCCGGGGAATAGCAATCAGCCCCAGCATTTT.

This chain joins TRBV28 and TRBJ2-3; D is uncertain. The CDR3 is 11 amino acids. Trimming shortened V by 6 bases and J by 6 bases, and 7 bases separated the two germline ends. CDR1 is MDHEN and CDR2 is SYDVKM in the germline V gene. This chain's CDR3 is CASRKSDTQYF. DNA for the CDR3: TGTGCCAGCAGGAAATCGGATACGCAGTATTTT.

The chain links TRBV16 to TRBJ1-3; unclear D gene. V shed 2 bases and J shed 0 bases, with 8 bases lying between them. The CDR3 extends over 15 amino acids. Germline lookup yields CDR1 KGHSY and CDR2 FQNENV. CDR3 sequence (DNA): TGTGCCAGCAGCCAACGTCCCTACTCTGGAAACACCATATATTTT. This translates into CASSQRPYSGNTIYF. Full variable domain (remainder filled in from reference TRBV16 and TRBJ1-3): GEEVAQTPKHLVRGEGQKAKLYCAPIKGHSYVFWYQQVLKNEFKFLISFQNENVFDETGMPKERFSAKCLPNSPCSLEIQATKLEDSAVYFCASSQRPYSGNTIYFGEGSWLTVV.

This rearrangement joins TRBV3-1 (or the pseudogene TRBV3-2) to TRBJ2-1; 11 nucleotides agree with TRBD1. The germline V gene encodes CDR1 LGHDT and CDR2 YNNKEL (reference sequence). The CDR3 consists of 15 residues. The V and J ends lost 4 bases and 10 bases, in that order; junction bases with no gene match: 9. In nucleotides, the CDR3 is TGTGCCAGCAGCCCGCCAGGACAGGGGGCTAGGGAGCAGTTCTTC. Residues: CASSPPGQGAREQFF.

The chain is built from TRBV28 and TRBJ2-4; perhaps TRBD2 as D (5 bases). V shed 6 bases and J shed 12 bases, with 12 bases lying between them. Looked up from germline, CDR1 is MDHEN and CDR2 is SYDVKM. The CDR3 contains 11 residues. The CDR3 bases are TGTGCCAGCAGACACCGGGATTCTCAGTACTTC. As protein: CASRHRDSQYF.